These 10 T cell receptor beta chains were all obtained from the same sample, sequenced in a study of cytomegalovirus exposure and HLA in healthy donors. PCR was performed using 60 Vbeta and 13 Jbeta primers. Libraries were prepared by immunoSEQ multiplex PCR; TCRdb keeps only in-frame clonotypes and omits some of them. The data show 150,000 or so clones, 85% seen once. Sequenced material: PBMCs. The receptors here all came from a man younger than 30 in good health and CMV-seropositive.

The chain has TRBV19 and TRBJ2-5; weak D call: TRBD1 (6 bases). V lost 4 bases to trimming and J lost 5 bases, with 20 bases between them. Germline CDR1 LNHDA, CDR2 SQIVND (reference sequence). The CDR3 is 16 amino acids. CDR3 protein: CASSTDLGATRETQYF. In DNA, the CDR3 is TGTGCCAGTAGTACCGATCTGGGGGCGACGAGGGAGACCCAGTACTTC.

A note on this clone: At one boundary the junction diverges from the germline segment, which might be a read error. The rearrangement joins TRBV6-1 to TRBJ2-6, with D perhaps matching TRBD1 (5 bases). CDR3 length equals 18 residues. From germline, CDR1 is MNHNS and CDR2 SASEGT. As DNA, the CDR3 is TGTGCCAGCAGTGAAGCGCTGGGCGGAATCTCTGGGGCCAACGGCCTGACTTTC. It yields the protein CASSEALGGISGANGLTF.

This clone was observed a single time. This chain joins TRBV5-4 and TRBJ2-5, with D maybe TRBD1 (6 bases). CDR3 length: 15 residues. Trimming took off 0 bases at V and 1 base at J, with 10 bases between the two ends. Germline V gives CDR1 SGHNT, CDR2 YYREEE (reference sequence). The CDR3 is CASSLAAGAQETQYF. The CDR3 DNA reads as TGTGCCAGCAGCTTGGCCGCAGGGGCCCAAGAGACCCAGTACTTC.

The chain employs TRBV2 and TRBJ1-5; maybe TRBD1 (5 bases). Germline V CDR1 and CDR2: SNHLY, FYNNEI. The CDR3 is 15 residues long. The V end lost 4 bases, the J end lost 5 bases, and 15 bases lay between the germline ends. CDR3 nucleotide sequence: TGTGCCAGCAGTGGTTTTGAAGGGGTCGATCAGCCCCAGCATTTT. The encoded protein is CASSGFEGVDQPQHF.

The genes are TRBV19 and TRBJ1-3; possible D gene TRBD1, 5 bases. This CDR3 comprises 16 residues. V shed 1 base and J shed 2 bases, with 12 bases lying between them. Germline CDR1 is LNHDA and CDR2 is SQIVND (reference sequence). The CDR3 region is CASSIAGGETGNTIYF. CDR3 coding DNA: TGTGCCAGTAGTATAGCTGGAGGGGAGACTGGAAACACCATATATTTT.

The CDR3 loop is CASSHERGRSNEQFF. The CDR3 region has the DNA TGCGCCAGCAGCCACGAGCGGGGTAGGAGCAATGAGCAGTTCTTC. The rearrangement uses TRBV4-3 and TRBJ2-1; 7 bases match TRBD2. This CDR3 has 15 residues. J gave up 6 bases and V 3 bases, and 8 bases lay outside the gene matches. Germline CDR1 LGHNA, CDR2 YSLEER.

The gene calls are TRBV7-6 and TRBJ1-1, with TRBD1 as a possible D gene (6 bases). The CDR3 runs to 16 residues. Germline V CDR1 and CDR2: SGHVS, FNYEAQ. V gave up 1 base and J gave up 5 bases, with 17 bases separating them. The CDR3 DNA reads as TGTGCCAGCAGCTTAGAGGGAGGGGGATCGGGGACTGAAGCTTTCTTT. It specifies CASSLEGGGSGTEAFF.

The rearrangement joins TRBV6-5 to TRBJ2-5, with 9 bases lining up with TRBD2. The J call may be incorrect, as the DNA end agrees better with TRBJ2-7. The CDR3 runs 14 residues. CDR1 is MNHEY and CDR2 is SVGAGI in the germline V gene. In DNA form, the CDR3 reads TGTGCCAGCAGTTACTCAGCGGGGGGCTACGAGCAGTACTTC. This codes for CASSYSAGGYEQYF.

The CDR3 DNA reads as TGCGCCAGCAGTGGTCCCAAGGGCAGGGAGGGGGTAGAGACCCAGTACTTC. This gives the protein CASSGPKGREGVETQYF. V gene TRBV10-2 combines with J gene TRBJ2-5; the D gene is possibly TRBD2 (7 bases). V lost 4 bases to trimming and J lost 4 bases, with 22 bases between them. The germline gives CDR1 WSHSY, CDR2 SAAADI. The CDR3 runs 17 residues.

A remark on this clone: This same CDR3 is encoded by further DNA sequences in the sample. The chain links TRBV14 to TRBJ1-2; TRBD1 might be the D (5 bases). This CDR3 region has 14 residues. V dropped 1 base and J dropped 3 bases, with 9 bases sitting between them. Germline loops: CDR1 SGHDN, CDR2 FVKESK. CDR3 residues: CASSQGVGDYGYTF. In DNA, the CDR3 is TGTGCCAGCAGCCAAGGGGTAGGGGACTATGGCTACACCTTC.